This is a list of T cell receptor beta chains from one sample in a study of regulatory T cells in long-lasting Graves disease. TCRdb ran MiXCR on the multiplex PCR reads and lists one entry per CDR3 protein. In the table there are roughly 610,000 distinct CDR3 sequences, roughly 15% of which are singletons. The same specimen was also included in a second study, on T cells in Graves' hyperthyroidism and ophthalmopathy.

The material was peripheral blood mononuclear cells (PBMCs), obtained at new diagnosis, from a patient treated with antithyroid drugs. The receptors derive from a woman in her thirties with Graves disease. Both conserved end residues are part of each CDR3.

V	J	CDR3
TRBV28	TRBJ2-1	CASSLNRGFYNEQFF
TRBV9	TRBJ2-6	CASSVVPEALTF
TRBV11-3	TRBJ2-1	CASSYGLYNEQFF
TRBV20-1	TRBJ2-7	CSGRDRADYEQYF
TRBV20-1	TRBJ1-2	CSARWDDWGYTF
TRBV12-3/TRBV12-4	TRBJ2-2	CASSLTGQNTGELFF
TRBV7-2	TRBJ2-1	CASSLEGLGSYNEQFF
TRBV19	TRBJ2-3	CASSILEGDTQYF
TRBV18	TRBJ1-1	CASSPPTGANTEAFF
TRBV27	TRBJ1-1	CASRTTGSTEAFF
TRBV5-8	TRBJ1-2	CASVVAQQGAHNYGYTF
TRBV5-1	TRBJ2-7	CASKRAGQGAYEQYF
TRBV20-1	TRBJ2-5	CSARAASGNLETQYF
TRBV4-2	TRBJ2-7	CASSRSLGFSYEQYF
TRBV29-1	TRBJ2-1	CSVARRGVNEQFF
TRBV7-9	TRBJ2-2	CASSSLIWANTGELFF
TRBV20-1	TRBJ2-7	CSARGTGEGTHEQYF
TRBV7-9	TRBJ2-7	CASSLGLGGWQDYEQYF
TRBV20-1	TRBJ2-5	CSARDVGGYQETQYF
TRBV7-3	TRBJ2-1	CASSLYSGIYEQFF
TRBV10-3	TRBJ2-7	CAISEFDGYEQYF
TRBV2	TRBJ1-4	CASSEVGGATNEKLFF
TRBV6-2/TRBV6-3	TRBJ2-7	CASRGATGTFEYF
TRBV2	TRBJ1-2	CASSRQQNYGYTF
TRBV7-6	TRBJ2-3	CASSFEQSTDTQYF
TRBV28	TRBJ2-5	CASSRRIAKTQYF
TRBV6-2/TRBV6-3	TRBJ2-3	CASSYFSGTSTDTQYF
TRBV6-1	TRBJ1-1	CASSEARASTEAFF
TRBV15	TRBJ2-3	CATSRGLPPTDTQYF
TRBV25-1	TRBJ1-1	CASSEYYRTGNTEAFF
TRBV10-3	TRBJ2-7	CASKGEAYEQYF
TRBV19	TRBJ1-6	CASTDGGRGSYNSPLHF
TRBV28	TRBJ1-2	CASREDRVYGYTF
TRBV19	TRBJ2-1	CASSIDKRGLDNEQFF
TRBV20-1	TRBJ2-7	CSASGTGASYEQYF
TRBV18	TRBJ1-1	CASSTGRLNTEAFF
TRBV12-3/TRBV12-4	TRBJ2-7	CASSSRQGLAEQYF
TRBV20-1	TRBJ1-2	CSAPLHLVDYGYTF